One sample yielded the 25 T cell receptor beta chains listed below, sequenced in a study of T cells of healthy individuals. TCRdb recomputed calls from the 5' RACE reads with MiXCR, one row per CDR3 protein. The table shows about 96,000 distinct CDR3 sequences, with 17% occurring only once. These receptor sequences come from a human donor in good health.

On this clonotype: A junction boundary mismatches the germline segment, possibly from a read error. The chain couples TRBV7-7 to TRBJ2-3; D unresolved. The CDR3 contains 14 residues. CDR1 and CDR2 from the germline V gene are SSHAT and FNYEAQ (reference sequence). CDR3 residues: CASSLPGQWDTQYF. CDR3 DNA: TGTGCTAGCAGCTTACCAGGCCAATGGGATACGCAGTATTTT.

This clonotype was seen only a few times. CDR3 coding DNA: TGCGCCAGCAGCCGAGGCGGGAGGGACAATGAGCAGTTCTTC. Translated, it gives CASSRGGRDNEQFF. The rearrangement uses TRBV4-1 and TRBJ2-1, with 9 bases fitting TRBD2. After removal of 4 bases from V and 5 bases from J, the junction contained 3 bases not matched to a gene. The CDR3 runs 14 residues. CDR1 is MGHRA, CDR2 YSYEKL, per germline.

The V call is TRBV13, the J call TRBJ2-3; either TRBD1 or TRBD2 may supply D (5 bases each). This CDR3 has 19 amino acids. The germline V and J ends were trimmed by 2 bases and 0 bases, with 21 bases remaining between them. Germline assignment: CDR1 PRHDT and CDR2 FYEKMQ (reference sequence). In DNA, the CDR3 is TGTGCCAGCAGCTTAAGGGTTTTATTGGGGACGGAGAGCACAGATACGCAGTATTTT. Translation gives CASSLRVLLGTESTDTQYF.

This chain links TRBV24-1 with TRBJ1-2; no definite D call. The CDR3 loop spans 14 amino acids. Trimming removed 5 bases at V and 0 bases at J, with 9 bases between. Germline assignment: CDR1 KGHDR and CDR2 SFDVKD. Written as DNA, the CDR3 is TGTGCCACCAGTGGGCCGGAGACTAACTATGGCTACACCTTC. Amino acids: CATSGPETNYGYTF.

This clonotype was observed many times. V usage is TRBV20-1 and J usage is TRBJ1-5; D unclear. V dropped 5 bases and J dropped 3 bases, with 11 bases sitting between them. Germline CDR1 reads DFQATT; CDR2 reads SNEGSKA (reference sequence). The CDR3 totals 13 residues. The CDR3 loop reads CSASSDNNQPQHF. In nucleotides, the CDR3 is TGCAGTGCTTCGTCAGACAACAATCAGCCCCAGCATTTT.

This clonotype was seen ten or more times. The chain recombines TRBV18 with TRBJ2-1; 7 bases are shared with TRBD2. Germline CDR1 and CDR2: KGHSH and LQKENI. The CDR3 is 15 residues long. Trimming at V came to 3 bases and at J to 9 bases, leaving 11 bases not matched to a gene. The CDR3 nucleotides are TGTGCCAGCTCACCCGTGAGGGGCGGGAGTCCTGAGCAGTTCTTC. Protein sequence: CASSPVRGGSPEQFF. The complete variable domain, with remaining parts taken from reference TRBV18 and TRBJ2-1, reads NAGVMQNPRHLVRRRGQEARLRCSPMKGHSHVYWYRQLPEEGLKFMVYLQKENIIDESGMPKERFSAEFPKEGPSILRIQQVVRGDSAAYFCASSPVRGGSPEQFFGPGTRLTVL.

The chain recombines TRBV27 with TRBJ1-1, with D uncertain. Per the germline V gene, CDR1 is MNHEY and CDR2 is SMNVEV (reference sequence). The CDR3 contains 12 residues. V was clipped by 4 bases and J by 8 bases, with 11 bases between them. CDR3: CASSSGSYEAFF. The CDR3 DNA follows: TGTGCCAGCAGTTCAGGCAGCTACGAAGCTTTCTTT.

The chain recombines TRBV7-2 with TRBJ2-1; D is unclear. Per the germline V gene, CDR1 is SGHTA and CDR2 is FQGNSA. The V gene lost 4 bases and the J gene lost 5 bases, with 9 bases spanning the gap. The length of the CDR3 is 13 residues. CDR3 DNA: TGTGCCAGCAGCTCTTACAGAGACAATGAGCAGTTCTTC. It specifies CASSSYRDNEQFF. The full variable domain, its missing parts supplied by reference TRBV7-2 and TRBJ2-1, is GAGVSQSPSNKVTEKGKDVELRCDPISGHTALYWYRQSLGQGLEFLIYFQGNSAPDKSGLPSDRFSAERTGGSVSTLTIQRTQQEDSAVYLCASSSYRDNEQFFGPGTRLTVL.

This clonotype turned up a few times. The CDR3 loop reads CASSRGTSVQETQYF. Written as DNA, the CDR3 is TGTGCCAGCAGTCGCGGGACTAGCGTCCAAGAGACCCAGTACTTC. The chain links TRBV27 to TRBJ2-5; TRBD2 aligns across 10 bases. The V segment lost 5 bases and the J segment 1 base; nucleotides outside the gene matches: 4. This CDR3 spans 15 amino acids. Germline lookup yields CDR1 MNHEY and CDR2 SMNVEV (reference sequence).

The rearrangement joins TRBV5-1 to TRBJ1-2; D ambiguous. V gave up 0 bases and J gave up 5 bases, with 8 bases separating them. Germline V lookup: CDR1 SGHRS, CDR2 YFSETQ. The CDR3 runs to 13 residues. In DNA form, the CDR3 reads TGCGCCAGCAGCTTGGGAGGATCGTATGGCTACACCTTC. This gives the protein CASSLGGSYGYTF.

This clonotype occurred a few times. J is TRBJ1-5 and V is TRBV20-1, with 7 positions matching TRBD1. The CDR3 has 17 amino acids. Per germline, CDR1 DFQATT and CDR2 SNEGSKA (reference sequence). V was pared by 6 bases and J by 3 bases, with 17 bases of the junction left unmatched. The CDR3: CSAEDRLLVRNNQPQHF. CDR3 nucleotides: TGCAGTGCAGAGGACAGGTTATTGGTCCGGAACAATCAGCCCCAGCATTTT.

This clonotype has more than one count but fewer than ten. The genes are TRBV5-1 and TRBJ1-1; 8 bases map to TRBD1. Trimming at V came to 1 base and at J to 7 bases, leaving 12 bases not matched to a gene. Looked up from germline, CDR1 is SGHRS and CDR2 is YFSETQ. The CDR3 extends over 16 amino acids. This CDR3 reads CASSLWGTGVEGEAFF. The DNA for the CDR3 is TGCGCCAGCAGCTTGTGGGGGACAGGCGTTGAGGGTGAAGCTTTCTTT.

The chain carries TRBV7-9 and TRBJ1-2; D not certain. The CDR3 spans 13 residues. The germline V and J ends were trimmed by 5 bases and 4 bases, with 11 bases remaining between them. Germline CDR1 SEHNR, CDR2 FQNEAQ (reference sequence). The DNA for the CDR3 is TGTGCCAGCAGCCCCGCGGCGGGCTATGGCTACACCTTC. This translates into CASSPAAGYGYTF. Full variable domain (outside the CDR3, taken from reference TRBV7-9 and TRBJ1-2): DTGVSQNPRHKITKRGQNVTFRCDPISEHNRLYWYRQTLGQGPEFLTYFQNEAQLEKSRLLSDRFSAERPKGSFSTLEIQRTEQGDSAMYLCASSPAAGYGYTFGSGTRLTVV.

This clonotype was found a few times. The rearrangement uses TRBV28 and TRBJ1-5; D unresolved. CDR1 and CDR2 from the germline V gene are MDHEN and SYDVKM. The CDR3 extends over 15 amino acids. V dropped 4 bases and J dropped 3 bases, with 13 bases sitting between them. This chain's CDR3 is CASSYNLWPNQPQHF. The CDR3, as DNA: TGTGCCAGCAGTTATAATCTATGGCCCAATCAGCCCCAGCATTTT.

V and J are TRBV6-2 or TRBV6-3 and TRBJ2-7; D gene uncertain. Trimming shortened V by 4 bases and J by 3 bases, and 7 bases separated the two germline ends. This CDR3 comprises 12 residues. In germline, CDR1 is MNHEY, CDR2 SVGEGT. CDR3 coding DNA: TGTGCCAGCAGTTTGACACACTACGAGCAGTACTTC. Translation: CASSLTHYEQYF.

This clonotype has a single count. The V gene is TRBV6-2 or TRBV6-3, the J gene TRBJ2-1; TRBD1 matches at 7 bases. The germline gives CDR1 MNHEY, CDR2 SVGEGT. The CDR3 consists of 15 residues. J gave up 6 bases and V 1 base, and 6 bases lay outside the gene matches. The CDR3 region has the DNA TGTGCCAGCAGTTACTTAGGACAGGCACGCAATGAGCAGTTCTTC. Its protein is CASSYLGQARNEQFF.

This clonotype was detected many times. The chain has TRBV12-5 and TRBJ2-3, with 7 bases aligning to TRBD2. J lost 3 bases, V lost 3 bases, and 6 bases had no gene match. The CDR3 consists of 15 residues. Germline V CDR1 and CDR2: LGHNT, FRNRAP. CDR3 DNA: TGTGCTAGTGGTTTTGGACTAGGCTGGACAGATACGCAGTATTTT. Translated, it gives CASGFGLGWTDTQYF.

This clonotype was detected ten times or more. V and J are TRBV4-3 and TRBJ1-2, with 9 bases aligning to TRBD1. The CDR3 sequence is 16 residues long. The germline gives CDR1 LGHNA, CDR2 YSLEER. J lost 4 bases, V lost 4 bases, and 10 bases had no gene match. CDR3 protein: CASSPDYRGRFYGYTF. CDR3 nucleotides: TGCGCCAGCAGCCCAGATTACAGGGGGCGCTTCTATGGCTACACCTTC.

This clonotype was detected many times. V and J are TRBV5-6 and TRBJ1-3; D not resolved. V shed 2 bases and J shed 4 bases, with 7 bases lying between them. Looked up from germline, CDR1 is SGHDT and CDR2 is YYEEEE. The CDR3 runs 13 residues. The CDR3 is CASSFIGGNTIYF. CDR3 DNA: TGTGCCAGCAGCTTTATTGGGGGAAACACCATATATTTT.

About this clonotype itself: With a much larger clone just one base away, this may be a read error. The rearrangement links TRBV9 to TRBJ1-5; D remains ambiguous. Germline assignment: CDR1 SGDLS and CDR2 YYNGEE. The CDR3 spans 14 residues. Written as DNA, the CDR3 is TGTGTCAGCAGCCCCGGGGAGGGCCGGTCGCCCCAGCATTTT. Residues: CVSSPGEGRSPQHF.

Comment on this clonotype: The junction differs from germline at one of its ends, possibly a read error. J is TRBJ1-6 and V is TRBV4-3; no clear D gene. The CDR3 sequence is 12 residues long. Germline-derived CDR1 and CDR2 are LGHNA and YSLEER. CDR3 sequence (DNA): TGCGCCAGCAGCCATGCCGATTCATCCCTCCACTTT. Encoded protein: CASSHADSSLHF.

In its sample, this clonotype was seen a few times. The chain links TRBV4-1 to TRBJ2-7, with 11 positions matching TRBD2. This CDR3 region has 16 residues. V gave up 1 base and J gave up 3 bases; unmatched junction bases: 5. The germline gives CDR1 MGHRA, CDR2 YSYEKL. CDR3 loop: CASSQAGTSGFYEQYF. In DNA form, the CDR3 reads TGCGCCAGCAGCCAAGCCGGGACTAGCGGCTTCTACGAGCAGTACTTC.

V usage is TRBV7-6 and J usage is TRBJ1-5; D is unclear. The CDR3 runs 15 residues. The germline CDR1 and CDR2 sequences are SGHVS and FNYEAQ. Between the trimmed V and J ends, which lost 4 bases and 4 bases, there was a span of 14 bases. The CDR3 sequence is CASSSDTAGNQPQHF. DNA of the CDR3: TGTGCCAGCAGCTCCGACACAGCTGGTAATCAGCCCCAGCATTTT. Complete variable domain (other parts from reference TRBV7-6 and TRBJ1-5): GAGVSQSPRYKVTKRGQDVALRCDPISGHVSLYWYRQALGQGPEFLTYFNYEAQQDKSGLPNDRFSAERPEGSISTLTIQRTEQRDSAMYRCASSSDTAGNQPQHFGDGTRLSIL.

In its sample, this clonotype was seen a few times. The V and J genes are TRBV6-1 and TRBJ2-7; TRBD2 aligns across 7 bases. This CDR3 has 15 amino acids. The germline V gene has CDR1 MNHNS and CDR2 SASEGT. Trimming removed 5 bases from V and 6 bases from J; junction bases left unmatched: 13. CDR3: CASSPRDYGPREQYF. The CDR3 DNA sequence: TGTGCCAGCAGTCCTCGGGACTATGGACCCCGCGAGCAGTACTTC.

V usage is TRBV6-2 or TRBV6-3 and J usage is TRBJ2-1; 15 bases match TRBD2. V was pared by 3 bases and J by 4 bases, with 7 bases of the junction left unmatched. The length of the CDR3 is 18 residues. Germline CDR1 is MNHEY and CDR2 is SVGEGT. The CDR3 sequence is CASSYTGTSGRNYNEQFF. CDR3 nucleotide sequence: TGTGCCAGCAGTTATACCGGGACTAGCGGGAGGAATTACAATGAGCAGTTCTTC.